What follows describes a single T cell receptor (beta chain). The record originates from a study of blood T cell repertoires in COVID-19. Only in-frame clones appear in the TCRdb table, and some are missing; sequencing was by immunoSEQ multiplex PCR. The data hold about 150,000 clones, with 85% to 90% observed a single time. The CDR3 runs to 16 residues. Trimming removed 4 bases from V and 3 bases from J, with 18 bases in between. Germline V CDR1 and CDR2: MNHEY, SVGAGI. The V and J genes are TRBV6-5 and TRBJ2-5; no firm D call. The sequence was obtained from a man in his sixties with active or convalescent COVID-19. The sample taken for sequencing was peripheral blood. CDR3 protein: CASSSNHANYEETQYF. The CDR3 nucleotides read TGTGCCAGCAGTTCCAACCACGCTAACTACGAAGAGACCCAGTACTTC.